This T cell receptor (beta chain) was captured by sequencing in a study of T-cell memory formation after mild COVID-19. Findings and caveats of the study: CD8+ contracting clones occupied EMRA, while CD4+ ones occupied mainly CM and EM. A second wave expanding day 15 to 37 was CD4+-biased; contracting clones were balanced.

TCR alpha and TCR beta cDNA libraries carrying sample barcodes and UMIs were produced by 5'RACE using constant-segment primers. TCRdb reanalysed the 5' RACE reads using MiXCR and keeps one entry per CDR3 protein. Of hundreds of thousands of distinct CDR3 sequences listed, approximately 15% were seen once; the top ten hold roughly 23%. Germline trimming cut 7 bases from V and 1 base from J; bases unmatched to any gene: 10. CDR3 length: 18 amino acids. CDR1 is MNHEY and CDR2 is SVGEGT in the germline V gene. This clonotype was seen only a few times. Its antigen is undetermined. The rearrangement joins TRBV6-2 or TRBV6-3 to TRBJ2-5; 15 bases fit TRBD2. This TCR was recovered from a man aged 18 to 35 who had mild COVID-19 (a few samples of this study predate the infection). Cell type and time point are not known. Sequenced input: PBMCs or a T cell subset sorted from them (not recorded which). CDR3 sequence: CASTQGTSGGRFQETQYF. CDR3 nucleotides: TGTGCCAGCACTCAAGGGACTAGCGGGGGGCGATTCCAAGAGACCCAGTACTTC.